In its sample, the clone carrying this T cell receptor (beta chain) was seen many times. What it binds is not known. This sample stems from a study of T cell repertoires in cytomegalovirus infection. Study-level background: Epitope selection comprised recently identified HLA-C-restricted CMV epitopes and well-studied HLA-B-restricted CMV epitopes.

TCRdb re-called the reads with MiXCR, one entry per CDR3 protein. The sample lists 680,000 or so distinct CDR3 sequences; roughly 36% were seen once. Study results and limitations: The study found HLA-C-restricted CMV-specific TCR beta clonotypes dominating the ex vivo response.

The sample in question was cultured PBMCs, obtained from culture after CMV antigen stimulation. This receptor was taken from a human donor in good health (CMV status not recorded). Some clones in this sample may be carry-over from other donors' samples.

CDR3 DNA sequence: TGTGCCAGCAGCTCCTCGGGACAGCCCCGAGGTGAGCAGTTCTTC. Protein product: CASSSSGQPRGEQFF. The V gene is TRBV7-6, the J gene TRBJ2-1; 7 bases line up with TRBD1. V shed 4 bases, J shed 9 bases, and the junction held 12 bases outside the gene matches. CDR1 and CDR2 (germline): SGHVS, FNYEAQ. There are 15 residues in the CDR3.